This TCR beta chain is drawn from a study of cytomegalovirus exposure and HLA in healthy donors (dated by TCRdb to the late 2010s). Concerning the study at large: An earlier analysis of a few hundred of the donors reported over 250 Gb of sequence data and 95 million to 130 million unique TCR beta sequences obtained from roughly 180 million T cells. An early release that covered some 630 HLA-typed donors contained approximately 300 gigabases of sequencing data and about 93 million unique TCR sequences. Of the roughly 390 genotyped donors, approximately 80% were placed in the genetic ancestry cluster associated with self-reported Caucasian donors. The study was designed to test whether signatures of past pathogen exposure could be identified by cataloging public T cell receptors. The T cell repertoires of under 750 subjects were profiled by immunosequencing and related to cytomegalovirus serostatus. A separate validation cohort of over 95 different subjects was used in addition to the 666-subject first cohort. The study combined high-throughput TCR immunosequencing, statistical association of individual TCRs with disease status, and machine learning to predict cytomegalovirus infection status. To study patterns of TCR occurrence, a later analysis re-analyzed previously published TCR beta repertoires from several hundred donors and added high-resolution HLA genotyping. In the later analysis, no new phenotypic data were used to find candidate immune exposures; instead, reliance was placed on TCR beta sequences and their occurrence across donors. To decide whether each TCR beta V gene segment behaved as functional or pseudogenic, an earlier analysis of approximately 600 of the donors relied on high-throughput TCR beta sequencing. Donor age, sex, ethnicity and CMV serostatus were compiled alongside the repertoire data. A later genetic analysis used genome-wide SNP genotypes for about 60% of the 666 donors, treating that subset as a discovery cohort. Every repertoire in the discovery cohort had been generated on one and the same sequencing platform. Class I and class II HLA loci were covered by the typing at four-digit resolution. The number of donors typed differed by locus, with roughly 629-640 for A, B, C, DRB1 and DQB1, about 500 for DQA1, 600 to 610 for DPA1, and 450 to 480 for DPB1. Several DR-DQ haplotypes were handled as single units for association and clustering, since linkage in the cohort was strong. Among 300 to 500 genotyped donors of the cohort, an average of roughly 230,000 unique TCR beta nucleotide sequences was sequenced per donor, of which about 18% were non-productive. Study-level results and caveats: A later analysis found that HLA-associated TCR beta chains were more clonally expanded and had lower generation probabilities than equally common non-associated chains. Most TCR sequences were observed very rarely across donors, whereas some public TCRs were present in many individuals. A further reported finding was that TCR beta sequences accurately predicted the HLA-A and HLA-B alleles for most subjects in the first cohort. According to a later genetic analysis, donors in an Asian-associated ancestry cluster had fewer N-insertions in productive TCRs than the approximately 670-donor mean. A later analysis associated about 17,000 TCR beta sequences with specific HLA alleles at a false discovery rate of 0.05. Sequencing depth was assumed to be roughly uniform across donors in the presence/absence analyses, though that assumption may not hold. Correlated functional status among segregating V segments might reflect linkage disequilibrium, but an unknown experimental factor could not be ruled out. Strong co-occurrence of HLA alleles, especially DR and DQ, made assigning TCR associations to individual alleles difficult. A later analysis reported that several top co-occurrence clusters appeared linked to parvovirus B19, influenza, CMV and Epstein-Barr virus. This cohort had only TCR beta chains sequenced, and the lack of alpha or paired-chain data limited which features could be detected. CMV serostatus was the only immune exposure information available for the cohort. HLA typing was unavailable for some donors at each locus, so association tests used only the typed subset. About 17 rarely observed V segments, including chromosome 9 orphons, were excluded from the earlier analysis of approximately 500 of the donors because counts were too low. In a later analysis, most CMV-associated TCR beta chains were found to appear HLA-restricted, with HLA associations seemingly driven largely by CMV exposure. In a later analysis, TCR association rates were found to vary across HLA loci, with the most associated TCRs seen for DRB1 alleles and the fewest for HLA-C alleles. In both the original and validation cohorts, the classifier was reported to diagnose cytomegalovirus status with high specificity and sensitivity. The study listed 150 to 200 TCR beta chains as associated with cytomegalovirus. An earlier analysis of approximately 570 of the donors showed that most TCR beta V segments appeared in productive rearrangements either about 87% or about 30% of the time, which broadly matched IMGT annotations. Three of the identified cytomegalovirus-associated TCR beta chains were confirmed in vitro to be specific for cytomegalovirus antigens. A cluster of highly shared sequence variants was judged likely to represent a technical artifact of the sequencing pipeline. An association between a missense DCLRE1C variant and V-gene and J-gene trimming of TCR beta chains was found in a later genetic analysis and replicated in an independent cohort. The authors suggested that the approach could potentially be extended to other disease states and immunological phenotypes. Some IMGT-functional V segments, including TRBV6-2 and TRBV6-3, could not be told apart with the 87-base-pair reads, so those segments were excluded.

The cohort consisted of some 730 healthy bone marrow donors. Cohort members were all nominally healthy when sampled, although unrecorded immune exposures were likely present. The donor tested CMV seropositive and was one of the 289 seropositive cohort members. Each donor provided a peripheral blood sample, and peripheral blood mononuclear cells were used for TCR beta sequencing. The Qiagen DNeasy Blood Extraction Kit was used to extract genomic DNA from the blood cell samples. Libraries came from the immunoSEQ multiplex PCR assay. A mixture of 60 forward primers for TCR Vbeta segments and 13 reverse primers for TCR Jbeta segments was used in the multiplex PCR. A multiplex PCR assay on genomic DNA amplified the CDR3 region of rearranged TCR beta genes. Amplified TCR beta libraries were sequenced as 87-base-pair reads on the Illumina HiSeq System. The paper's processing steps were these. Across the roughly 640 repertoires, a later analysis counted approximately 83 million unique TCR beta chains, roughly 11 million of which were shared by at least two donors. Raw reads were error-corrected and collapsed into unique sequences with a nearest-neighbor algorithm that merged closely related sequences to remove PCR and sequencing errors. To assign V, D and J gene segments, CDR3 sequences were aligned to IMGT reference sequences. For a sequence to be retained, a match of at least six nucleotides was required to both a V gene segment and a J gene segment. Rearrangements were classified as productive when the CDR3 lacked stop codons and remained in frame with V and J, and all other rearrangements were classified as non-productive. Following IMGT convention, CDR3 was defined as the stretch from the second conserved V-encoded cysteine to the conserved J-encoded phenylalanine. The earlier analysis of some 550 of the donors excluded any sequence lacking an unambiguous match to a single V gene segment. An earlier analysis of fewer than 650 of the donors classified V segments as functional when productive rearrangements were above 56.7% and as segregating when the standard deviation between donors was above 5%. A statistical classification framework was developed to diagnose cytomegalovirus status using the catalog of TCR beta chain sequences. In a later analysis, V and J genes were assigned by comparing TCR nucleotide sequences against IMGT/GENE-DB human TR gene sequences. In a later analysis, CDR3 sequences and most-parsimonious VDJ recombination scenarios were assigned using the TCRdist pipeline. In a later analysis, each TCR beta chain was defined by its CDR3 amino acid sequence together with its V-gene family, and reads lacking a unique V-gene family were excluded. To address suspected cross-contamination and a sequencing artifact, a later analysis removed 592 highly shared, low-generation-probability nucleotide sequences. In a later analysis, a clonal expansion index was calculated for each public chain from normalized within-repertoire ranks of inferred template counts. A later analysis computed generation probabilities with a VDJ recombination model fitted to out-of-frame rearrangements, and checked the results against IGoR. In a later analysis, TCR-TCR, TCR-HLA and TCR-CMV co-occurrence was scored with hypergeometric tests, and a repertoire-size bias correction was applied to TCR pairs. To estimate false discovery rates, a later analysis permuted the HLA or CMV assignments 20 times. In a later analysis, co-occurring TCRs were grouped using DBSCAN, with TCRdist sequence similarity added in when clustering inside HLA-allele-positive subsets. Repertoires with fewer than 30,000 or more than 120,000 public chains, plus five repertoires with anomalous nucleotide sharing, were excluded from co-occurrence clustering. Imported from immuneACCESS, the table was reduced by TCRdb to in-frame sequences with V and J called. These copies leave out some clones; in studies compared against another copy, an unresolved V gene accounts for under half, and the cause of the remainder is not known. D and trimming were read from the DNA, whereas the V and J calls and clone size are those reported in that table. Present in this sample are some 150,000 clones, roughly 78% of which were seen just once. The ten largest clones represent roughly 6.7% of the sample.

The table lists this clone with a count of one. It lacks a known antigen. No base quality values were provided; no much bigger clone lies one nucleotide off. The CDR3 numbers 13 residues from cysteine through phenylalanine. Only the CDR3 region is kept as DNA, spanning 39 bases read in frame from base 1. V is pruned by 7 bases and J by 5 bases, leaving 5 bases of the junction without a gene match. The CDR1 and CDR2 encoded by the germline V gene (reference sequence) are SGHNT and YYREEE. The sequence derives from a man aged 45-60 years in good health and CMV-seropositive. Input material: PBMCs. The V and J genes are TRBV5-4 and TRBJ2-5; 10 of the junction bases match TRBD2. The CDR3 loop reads CASLLAGAETQYF. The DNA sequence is TGTGCCAGCCTCCTAGCGGGAGCCGAGACCCAGTACTTC. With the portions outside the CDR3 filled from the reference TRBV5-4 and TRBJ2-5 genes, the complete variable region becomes ETGVTQSPTHLIKTRGQQVTLRCSSQSGHNTVSWYQQALGQGPQFIFQYYREEENGRGNFPPRFSGLQFPNYSSELNVNALELDDSALYLCASLLAGAETQYFGPGTRLLVL.